Included here is one T cell receptor (beta chain) sequence, with context. This clonotype was found a few times. It has no known antigen specificity. Base-call qualities are not available, and no considerably larger clone is one nucleotide away. This sample was included in a study of regulatory T cells in long-lasting Graves disease (dated by TCRdb to the early 2020s). Looking at the study overall: Antithyroid drugs had been taken for less than 3 months by newly diagnosed Graves' disease patients. Peripheral blood TCR sequencing and RNA sequencing compared persistent Graves' disease patients with newly diagnosed Graves' disease patients. The study was conducted in China and was registered as a clinical trial. TCR sequencing covered around 13 persistent and around 20 newly diagnosed Graves' disease patients, 33 samples in total. The paper's findings and limits, for the study overall: Only peripheral blood was studied, because thyroid tissue, the primary lesion, was inaccessible. Compared with newly diagnosed patients, persistent Graves' disease patients had lower TCR Shannon entropy and fewer highly expanded clones, which suggests clonal expansion. The small sample size was acknowledged by the authors as a limitation that may reduce accuracy. Only the TCR beta chain was sequenced and analyzed. Patients with persistent disease shared more public clonotypes (over 2,500) than newly diagnosed patients did (roughly 970). Preferential use of TRBV28, TRBJ1-2 and TRBJ2-5 was observed in persistent disease, whereas TRBV20-1 and TRBJ2-1 were favored in newly diagnosed disease.

The junction shows trimming of 6 bases on V and 4 bases on J, plus 19 bases between the germline ends. Measured from the cysteine to the phenylalanine, the CDR3 is 16 residues long. Solely the CDR3 DNA is kept, with 48 bases framed from the first base. Via the germline V gene (reference sequence), CDR1 is LNHDA and CDR2 SQIVND. Library creation used multiplex PCR. Sequencing was performed on an Illumina HiSeq 4000. CDR3 regions were amplified by Arm-PCR with iRepertoire HTBI primers to construct TCR beta libraries. PCR products were gel purified before sequencing. Under the source paper's analysis protocol: Gene usage analysis of CDR3 amino acid clonotypes used the roughly 62 TRBV and 11 to 15 TRBJ segments found across samples. COPE and FqMerger were used to merge the filtered high-quality paired reads into contigs. BLAST was used to align contigs to the IMGT TRBV, TRBD and TRBJ reference genes, and CDR3 was defined following IMGT. Highly expanded clones were defined as clonotypes with a frequency above 0.1%. Shannon entropy was used to measure repertoire diversity, and the Gini coefficient was used to measure V-J evenness. A clonotype was considered public if more than one individual shared it. TCRdb's own reprocessing of the public reads used fastp at Q25 and MiXCR and kept productive beta chains. CDR3 protein sequences are deduplicated, and each keeps its most common genes and DNA. None of the V and J calls come from the authors' own analysis; TCRdb made them. This sample is represented by 520,000 or so distinct CDR3 sequences; more than 10% of them were singletons. Around 9.3% of the sample rests with the top ten.

The time point label on this specimen signifies: newly diagnosed GD, antithyroid drugs for less than 3 months. For both TCR sequencing and RNA sequencing, RNA was extracted from PBMCs in TRIzol. The diagnosis of Graves' disease followed American Thyroid Association guidelines. Patients for the study were recruited at an endocrinology department in Xi'an, China. Each patient gave approximately 10 milliliters of peripheral blood, collected in an EDTA anticoagulant tube. Ficoll Paque Plus density gradient separation was used to isolate PBMCs, and no further T cell sorting was done. RNA quality was checked with an Agilent 2100 Bioanalyzer and agarose gel, and concentration with a NanoDrop 2000. This sample was shared with a second study, whose subject was T cells in Graves' hyperthyroidism and ophthalmopathy. In that second paper, the authors write: Graves' hyperthyroidism was defined as stable when no progression to ophthalmopathy occurred over 18 months of follow-up. Hyperthyroidism patients were newly diagnosed, with disease duration under 2 months, and aged 18 to 65 years. Any patient with an uncontrolled infection, another autoimmune disease, pregnancy or lactation was excluded. Diagnoses were based on clinical symptoms, serum thyroxine and TRAb, thyroid ultrasound and orbital computed tomography. The TCR CDR3 was subjected to a first round of RT-PCR using the HTBI primer set and the Qiagen OneStep RT-PCR kit. Most expanded thyroid clonotypes (frequency above 0.001) were also detected in blood, a finding suggesting that blood repertoires may reflect thyroid immune responses. In cross-validation, a model built on a 13 V-J signature told ophthalmopathy apart from stable hyperthyroidism with 85% to 90% sensitivity and roughly 81% specificity, and in testing the same model reached 80%/75%. In validation, the model predicted progression to ophthalmopathy a median of around six months before onset, with roughly 70% sensitivity and 72.22% specificity. To identify distinguishing TCR V-J signatures, a discovery cohort of roughly 100 patients was used, comprising some 45 with Graves' ophthalmopathy and under 60 with stable Graves' hyperthyroidism. Prospective prediction of ophthalmopathy was tested in an independent validation cohort consisting of 18 to 20 hyperthyroidism patients and more than 15 patients who later progressed to ophthalmopathy. The 75 to 100 discovery patients were randomly divided into training and test sets at a 7:3 ratio. In several Graves' hyperthyroidism patients, the study also compared T-cell repertoires from thyroid tissue with T-cell repertoires from blood. After sampling, hyperthyroidism patients received methimazole starting at 30 mg daily, and ophthalmopathy patients received high-dose intravenous methylprednisolone. The libraries were constructed in a second round of multiplex PCR and then size-selected and purified. Sequencing of the libraries was done on an Illumina HiSeq2000 using paired-end 100 bp reads. Raw data were processed with SOAPnuke, discarding reads with adapters, uncalled bases, mean Phred below 15, or no exact constant-primer or identifier match. High-quality paired reads were merged using COPE v1.2.5, and each unique nucleotide sequence was defined as a clonotype. MiTCR v1.1 was used to align clonotypes to the IMGT TRBV, TRBD and TRBJ reference segments. The analysis included only V-J combinations with a frequency above 0.0001, which together covered approximately 99% of the repertoires. A TCS score was defined as the ratio between F50 (clonal expansion) and ExV (chaos), using BLOSUM62-based TCRdist between CDR3 peptides within each V-J. Welch's t-statistics and random forest reduced roughly 530 V-J features to 10 to 15, which were used in a naive Bayes classifier (R e1071). Sample size was not statistically predetermined, and investigators were not blinded to group allocation. TCR Vbeta CDR3 sequencing of 135 peripheral blood samples (under 45 ophthalmopathy, under 80 hyperthyroidism and some 17 progressor patients) is reported in the paper.

This sequence was found in a woman aged 25 to 39 with Graves disease. Donor details come from another sample of the same person, matched by shared clones. Recombination joined TRBV19 with TRBJ1-3; tentative D gene TRBD1, with 6 bases matching. The sequences come from peripheral blood mononuclear cells (PBMCs), collected at new diagnosis, from a patient treated with antithyroid drugs. The CDR3 corresponds to CASRNLGGGTGNTIYF. In nucleotide form, the sequence is TGTGCCAGTAGAAACCTAGGGGGGGGAACCGGAAACACCATATATTTT.